The clone carrying this TCR beta chain came up once. The antigen is not known. The data stem from a study of Tregs in tolerant kidney transplant recipients. Data came from immunoSEQ multiplex PCR; TCRdb stores just in-frame clones and leaves some out. The table includes roughly 64,000 clones, around 87% detected once. Related graft donors supplied nonmyeloablative bone marrow transplants, and mixed chimerism was transient. Unstimulated Tregs (CD4+CD25+CD127-) and CD4+CD25- non-Tregs were sorted from PBMCs. The V gene's germline CDR1 is LNHDA and CDR2 SQIVND (reference sequence). The CDR3 sequence is 15 residues long. The V segment lost 7 bases and the J segment 7 bases; nucleotides outside the gene matches: 11. Study-wide results and limits: Validation in larger populations is needed because few patients were studied. Antigen-driven expansion was suggested because donor-specific Tregs expanded more than all Tregs in tolerant patients. Biological reproducibility was not directly addressed, but technical replication error appeared minimal.

The sample was CD4+ T cells from blood (PBMCs), taken 6 months after the transplant. The sequence came from a human patient who received a combined kidney and bone marrow transplant. Some T cells may have come from the graft donor. The rearrangement joins TRBV19 to TRBJ2-1; 9 bases match TRBD1. In DNA, the CDR3 is TGTGCCAGTACAGGACTAGGACAGGGGTATAATGAGCAGTTCTTC. It translates to CASTGLGQGYNEQFF.